This T cell receptor beta chain was identified in a study of regulatory T cells in long-lasting Graves disease. Notes on the study in general: There were preferences for TRBV28, TRBJ1-2 and TRBJ2-5 in persistent disease. Persistent Graves' patients showed less TCR diversity than newly diagnosed patients showed.

Worth noting for this clonotype: Its target is not known.

Investigators prepared the TCR beta libraries by applying iRepertoire HTBI primers and Arm-PCR of CDR3 regions. TCRdb processed the multiplex PCR reads anew with MiXCR; each CDR3 protein has one entry. The repertoire consists of roughly 450,000 distinct CDR3 sequences, with less than 25% occurring once and the leading ten covering around 13%. In germline, CDR1 is MNHEY, CDR2 SVGEGT. The V gene lost 0 bases and the J gene lost 6 bases, with 24 bases spanning the gap. The CDR3 totals 19 residues. Time point defined: persistent/refractory GD, antithyroid drugs over 5 years with positive TRAb. PBMC RNA was the source of the TCR library. By American Thyroid Association guidelines, Graves' disease was diagnosed in the cohort.

Sample: peripheral blood mononuclear cells (PBMCs), taken when the disease was refractory, from a patient treated with antithyroid drugs. The genes are TRBV6-2 or TRBV6-3 and TRBJ1-5; the D gene is possibly TRBD1 (5 bases). The receptor comes from a female donor with Graves disease. This chain's CDR3 is CASSYSSLWFGGVSQPQHF. In DNA form, the CDR3 reads TGTGCCAGCAGTTACTCGAGTCTCTGGTTTGGGGGAGTCAGTCAGCCCCAGCATTTT.